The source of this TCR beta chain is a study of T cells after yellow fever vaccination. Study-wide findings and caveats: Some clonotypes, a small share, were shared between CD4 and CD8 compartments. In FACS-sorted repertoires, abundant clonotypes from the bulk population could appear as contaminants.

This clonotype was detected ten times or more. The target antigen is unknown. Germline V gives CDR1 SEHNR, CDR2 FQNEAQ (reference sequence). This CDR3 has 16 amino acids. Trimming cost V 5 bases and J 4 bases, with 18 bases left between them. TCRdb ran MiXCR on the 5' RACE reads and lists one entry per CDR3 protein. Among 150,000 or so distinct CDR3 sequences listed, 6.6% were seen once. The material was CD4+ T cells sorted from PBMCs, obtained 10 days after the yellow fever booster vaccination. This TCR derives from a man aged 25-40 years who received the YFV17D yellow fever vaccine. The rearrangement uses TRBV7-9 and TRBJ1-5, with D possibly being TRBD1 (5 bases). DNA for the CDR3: TGTGCCAGCAGCCCAAGCAGGGTTGGGGAAAATCAGCCCCAGCATTTT. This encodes CASSPSRVGENQPQHF. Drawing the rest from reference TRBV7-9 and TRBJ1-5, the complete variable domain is DTGVSQNPRHKITKRGQNVTFRCDPISEHNRLYWYRQTLGQGPEFLTYFQNEAQLEKSRLLSDRFSAERPKGSFSTLEIQRTEQGDSAMYLCASSPSRVGENQPQHFGDGTRLSIL.